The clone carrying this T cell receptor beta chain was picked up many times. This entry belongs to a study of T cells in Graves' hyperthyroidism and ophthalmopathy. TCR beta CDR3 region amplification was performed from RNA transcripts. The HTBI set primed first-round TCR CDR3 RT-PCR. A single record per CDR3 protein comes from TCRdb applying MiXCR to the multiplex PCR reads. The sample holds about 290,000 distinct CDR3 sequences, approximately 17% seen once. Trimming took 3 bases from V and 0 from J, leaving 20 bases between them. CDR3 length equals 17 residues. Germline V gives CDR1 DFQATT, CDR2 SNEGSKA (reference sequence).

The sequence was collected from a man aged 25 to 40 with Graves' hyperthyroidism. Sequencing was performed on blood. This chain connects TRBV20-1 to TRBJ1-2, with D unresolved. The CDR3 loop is CSASLTKGGITNYGYTF. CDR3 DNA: TGCAGTGCTAGTTTGACAAAGGGTGGTATTACTAACTATGGCTACACCTTC.